The clone carrying this T cell receptor beta chain came up many times. What it recognizes is unknown. The source of the sample is a study of blood T cells in healthy people across ages. Study observations and caveats: Naive CD4+ cells and diversity were both higher in long-lived donors than in aged donors. TCR beta diversity correlated strongly with naive T cell percentage. A roughly linear age-dependent decrease characterized TCR beta diversity per million T cells.

V lost 6 bases to trimming and J lost 6 bases, with 5 bases between them. This CDR3 spans 10 amino acids. Then a second PCR, running roughly 7 to 11 cycles, was carried out with a sample-barcoded 5' primer and a J-beta primer mix. MiXCR, run by TCRdb on the 5' RACE reads, gives a single entry per CDR3 protein. The sample carries hundreds of thousands of distinct CDR3 sequences, less than 35% recorded once. The TCR originated in a woman older than 75 in good health. Sequenced input: blood. The rearrangement links TRBV12-3 or TRBV12-4 to TRBJ1-1, with TRBD1 as a possible D gene (5 bases). CDR3 residues: CASRGAEAFF. The CDR3 coding sequence is TGTGCCAGCAGAGGGGCTGAAGCTTTCTTT.